This T cell receptor beta chain was observed in a study of cytomegalovirus exposure and HLA in healthy donors (dated 2017 in TCRdb). Some background on the complete study: An earlier analysis of roughly 500 of the donors reported roughly 300 Gb of sequence data and around 100 million unique TCR beta sequences obtained from about 179 million T cells. Approximately 310 gigabases of sequencing data and around 90 million unique TCR sequences made up an early release that covered around 640 HLA-typed donors. Of the 398 genotyped donors, about 80% fell in the genetic ancestry cluster associated with self-reported Caucasian donors. The aim of the study was to test whether cataloging public T cell receptors could identify signatures of past pathogen exposure. The study profiled the T cell repertoires of about 640 subjects by immunosequencing and related them to cytomegalovirus serostatus. Along with the roughly 700-subject first cohort, a separate validation cohort of around 120 different subjects was used. To predict cytomegalovirus infection status, the study combined high-throughput TCR immunosequencing, statistical association of individual TCRs with disease status, and machine learning. To study patterns of TCR occurrence, a later analysis re-analyzed previously published TCR beta repertoires from 650 to 750 donors and added high-resolution HLA genotyping. The later analysis used no new phenotypic data to find candidate immune exposures, relying instead on TCR beta sequences and their occurrence across donors. An earlier analysis of fewer than 750 of the donors used high-throughput TCR beta sequencing to judge whether each TCR beta V gene segment behaved as functional or pseudogenic. Alongside the repertoire data, information on donor age, sex, ethnicity and CMV serostatus was compiled. In a later genetic analysis, genome-wide SNP genotypes for about 60% of the 666 donors were used, and that subset was treated as a discovery cohort. All discovery cohort repertoires had been generated using a single sequencing platform. HLA typing included class I and class II loci at four-digit resolution. The number of typed donors differed by locus: about 620-640 for A, B, C, DRB1 and DQB1; 500 to 550 for DQA1; fewer than 610 for DPA1; and some 470 for DPB1. A handful of DR-DQ haplotypes were handled as single units for association and clustering because linkage in the cohort was strong. Across approximately 400 genotyped donors of the cohort, an average of about 200,000 unique TCR beta nucleotide sequences per donor were sequenced, and 15% to 20% of those sequences were non-productive.

As encoded in the germline V gene, CDR1 is MGHRA while CDR2 is YSYEKL. V has 9 bases trimmed and J has 6 bases trimmed; junction bases matching no gene number 7. The CDR3 starts with the cysteine, ends with the phenylalanine, and has 13 residues. Just CDR3 DNA is preserved here, 39 bases in frame from base 1. The cohort was made up of 666 healthy bone marrow donors. At the time of sampling, every cohort member was nominally healthy, though immune exposures that went unrecorded were likely present. The donor tested CMV seronegative and was one of the 352 seronegative cohort members. Each donor provided a peripheral blood sample, and peripheral blood mononuclear cells were used for TCR beta sequencing. The Qiagen DNeasy Blood Extraction Kit was used to extract genomic DNA from the blood cell samples. On this clone: What this receptor recognizes is not known. There are no base qualities to consult, and no much larger clone falls within one base.

The full study reports these points: Compared with equally common non-associated chains, HLA-associated TCR beta chains in a later analysis were more clonally expanded and had lower generation probabilities. A total of 164 TCR beta chains were listed by the study as associated with cytomegalovirus. A later genetic analysis reported fewer N-insertions in productive TCRs among donors in an Asian-associated ancestry cluster than the roughly 720-donor mean. HLA typing was unavailable for some donors at each locus, so association tests used only the typed subset. In a later analysis, most CMV-associated TCR beta chains were found to appear HLA-restricted, with HLA associations seemingly driven largely by CMV exposure. According to the authors, the approach could potentially be generalized to other disease states and immunological phenotypes. A further reported finding was that TCR beta sequences accurately predicted the HLA-A and HLA-B alleles for most subjects in the first cohort. The earlier analysis of around 600 of the donors excluded about 16 rarely observed V segments, including chromosome 9 orphons, because counts were too low. The sequencing pipeline was judged likely to have produced a cluster of highly shared sequence variants as a technical artifact. Correlated functional status among segregating V segments might reflect linkage disequilibrium, but an unknown experimental factor could not be ruled out. Cytomegalovirus status was reported to be diagnosed by the classifier with high specificity and sensitivity in both the original and validation cohorts. Most TCR sequences were observed very rarely across donors, whereas some public TCRs were present in many individuals. In an earlier analysis of over 550 of the donors, most TCR beta V segments were observed in productive rearrangements about 87% or about 30% of the time, broadly matching IMGT annotations. Several of the top co-occurrence clusters appeared to be linked to parvovirus B19, influenza, CMV and Epstein-Barr virus, according to a later analysis. In a later genetic analysis, a missense DCLRE1C variant was associated with V-gene and J-gene trimming of TCR beta chains, and the association was replicated in an independent cohort. Presence/absence analyses assumed roughly uniform sequencing depth across donors, an assumption that may not hold. Only TCR beta chains were sequenced in this cohort, and the absence of alpha or paired-chain data limited detectable features. In a later analysis, TCR association rates were found to vary across HLA loci, with the most associated TCRs seen for DRB1 alleles and the fewest for HLA-C alleles. Three of the identified cytomegalovirus-associated TCR beta chains were confirmed in vitro to be specific for cytomegalovirus antigens. Some IMGT-functional V segments, including TRBV6-2 and TRBV6-3, could not be told apart with the 87-base-pair reads, so those segments were excluded. When HLA alleles, especially DR and DQ, strongly co-occurred, TCR associations were difficult to assign to individual alleles. Immune exposure information for the cohort was limited to CMV serostatus. A later analysis associated about 18,000 TCR beta sequences with specific HLA alleles at a false discovery rate of 0.05.

Library prep was done by the immunoSEQ multiplex PCR assay. A mixture of 60 forward primers for TCR Vbeta segments and 13 reverse primers for TCR Jbeta segments was used in the multiplex PCR. The CDR3 region of rearranged TCR beta genes was amplified from genomic DNA with a multiplex PCR assay. Amplified TCR beta libraries were sequenced as 87-base-pair reads on the Illumina HiSeq System. Turning to the authors' computational methods: Across the 500 to 700 repertoires, a later analysis counted roughly 77 million unique TCR beta chains, roughly 11 million of which were shared by at least two donors. A nearest-neighbor algorithm error-corrected the raw reads and collapsed the reads into unique sequences, merging closely related sequences to remove PCR and sequencing errors. V, D and J gene segments were assigned by aligning CDR3 sequences to IMGT reference sequences. For a sequence to be retained, at least a six-nucleotide match to both a V gene segment and a J gene segment was required. A rearrangement was called productive if the CDR3 had no stop codons and remained in frame with V and J, and every other rearrangement was called non-productive. CDR3 was defined according to IMGT convention as the region running from the second conserved V-encoded cysteine to the conserved J-encoded phenylalanine. Sequences without an unambiguous match to a single V gene segment were excluded from the earlier analysis of about 600 of the donors. An earlier analysis of 587 of the donors classified V segments as functional when productive rearrangements were above 56.7% and as segregating when the standard deviation between donors was above 5%. A statistical classification framework was developed to diagnose cytomegalovirus status using the catalog of TCR beta chain sequences. In a later analysis, V and J genes were assigned by comparing TCR nucleotide sequences against IMGT/GENE-DB human TR gene sequences. Using the TCRdist pipeline, a later analysis assigned CDR3 sequences along with most-parsimonious VDJ recombination scenarios. In a later analysis, each TCR beta chain was defined by its CDR3 amino acid sequence together with its V-gene family, and reads lacking a unique V-gene family were excluded. To address suspected cross-contamination and a sequencing artifact, a later analysis removed roughly 640 highly shared, low-generation-probability nucleotide sequences. A later analysis calculated a clonal expansion index for each public chain from normalized within-repertoire ranks of inferred template counts. A later analysis computed generation probabilities with a VDJ recombination model fitted to out-of-frame rearrangements, and checked the results against IGoR. A later analysis scored TCR-TCR, TCR-HLA and TCR-CMV co-occurrence with hypergeometric tests, applying a repertoire-size bias correction to TCR pairs. In a later analysis, false discovery rates were estimated by permuting HLA or CMV assignments 20 times. In a later analysis, co-occurring TCRs were grouped with DBSCAN, and TCRdist sequence similarity was added when clustering was performed within HLA-allele-positive subsets. Co-occurrence clustering excluded repertoires with fewer than 30,000 or more than 120,000 public chains, plus five with anomalous nucleotide sharing. The source is immuneACCESS, and TCRdb retained only in-frame sequences with V and J called. Part of the clones is not carried over; for the studies checked, unresolved V genes explain less than half of this, and the remainder is unexplained. V, J and clone size reflect that table, while D and trimming were determined from the DNA. Counted in this sample were about 180,000 clones; roughly 84% of them appeared once. The ten biggest clones cover 0.35% to 0.45% of the sample.

Sequenced sample: PBMCs. The clonotype comes from a boy younger than 10 in good health and CMV-seronegative. This chain is built from TRBV4-1 and TRBJ2-1, with TRBD2 identical over 8 junction bases. DNA sequence: TGCGCCAGTTCATCCGGGACTAGCAATGAGCAGTTCTTC. It translates as CASSSGTSNEQFF.